The 30 T cell receptor beta chains presented below share a single source sample, sequenced in a study of technical replicates of blood from a handful of donors. Assay: immunoSEQ multiplex PCR; the TCRdb copy retains only in-frame clones and omits some. The sample lists tens of thousands of clones, 90% to 95% occurring once. The specimen sequenced was T cells isolated from PBMCs. These receptors originate from a human donor in good health.

A word on this clone: At the DNA level, this CDR3 is encoded by other sequences in the same sample as well. The J gene is TRBJ1-3, the V gene TRBV7-8; D gene uncertain. The V gene lost 3 bases and the J gene lost 4 bases, with 22 bases spanning the gap. The CDR3 runs 18 residues. Germline V gene sequence: CDR1 SGHVS, CDR2 FQNEAQ. Here the CDR3 DNA reads TGTGCCAGCAGCTTCCGTCAGGCAGTCGGATTAAGCGGAAACACCATATATTTT. Translated, it gives CASSFRQAVGLSGNTIYF.

V and J are TRBV7-9 and TRBJ1-4, with D unresolved. From germline, CDR1 is SEHNR and CDR2 FQNEAQ (reference sequence). Trimming removed 5 bases from V and 7 bases from J, with 14 bases in between. This CDR3 contains 14 residues. CDR3 in amino acids: CASSAPERGEKLFF. CDR3 DNA sequence: TGTGCCAGCAGCGCGCCCGAAAGAGGTGAAAAACTGTTTTTT.

This chain uses TRBV9 with TRBJ2-5; D is possibly TRBD1 (5 bases). This CDR3 is built from 15 residues. The V end lost 1 base, the J end lost 3 bases, and 13 bases lay between the germline ends. Germline loops: CDR1 SGDLS, CDR2 YYNGEE. As DNA, the CDR3 is TGTGCCAGCAGCGTAAGGAATACAGGAAAAGAGACCCAGTACTTC. Its protein is CASSVRNTGKETQYF.

This clone has more than one count but fewer than ten. This sequence joins TRBV6-4 and TRBJ2-3; 11 nucleotides align to TRBD2. Germline V lookup: CDR1 MRHNA, CDR2 SNTAGT. Losses at the gene ends were 6 bases for V and 2 bases for J; bases not matched to a gene: 1. There are 14 residues in the CDR3. The DNA of the CDR3 is TGTGCCAGCAGACTAGCGGGGGACACAGATACGCAGTATTTT. This encodes CASRLAGDTDTQYF.

The V gene is TRBV10-2, the J gene TRBJ2-3; 8 nucleotides align to TRBD1. CDR3 length: 15 amino acids. The germline V gene has CDR1 WSHSY and CDR2 SAAADI. The ends lost 2 bases at V and 3 bases at J; junction bases unmatched: 4. The CDR3 here is CASSEPDRGTDTQYF. CDR3 in DNA: TGCGCCAGCAGTGAGCCCGACAGGGGAACAGATACGCAGTATTTT.

The J gene is TRBJ1-1, the V gene TRBV27; weak D call: TRBD1 (5 bases). Per germline, CDR1 MNHEY and CDR2 SMNVEV (reference sequence). Between the trimmed V and J ends, which lost 0 bases and 4 bases, there was a span of 15 bases. The CDR3 sequence is 16 residues long. The CDR3 here is CASSLSAPVTVTEAFF. In DNA form, the CDR3 reads TGTGCCAGCAGTTTATCGGCCCCCGTGACAGTCACTGAAGCTTTCTTT.

Only one count was recorded for this clone. V is TRBV29-1 and J is TRBJ2-1, with D maybe TRBD2 (6 bases). The V end was cut by 4 bases, the J end by 6 bases, with 19 bases between. Germline V gives CDR1 SQVTM, CDR2 ANQGSEA. The CDR3 has 15 residues. CDR3 sequence (DNA): TGCAGCGTTGTGGTTCCGGGAGCCTCGTTCAATGAGCAGTTCTTC. This sequence encodes CSVVVPGASFNEQFF.

The rearrangement joins TRBV7-5 to TRBJ1-2. TRBV7-5 is a pseudogene segment. The CDR3 is 16 residues long. Here the CDR3 DNA reads TGTGTCAGAAGCTCTCGAGCGGGGGGAGGTGGCTATGGCTACACCTTC. Translation: CVRSSRAGGGGYGYTF.

This rearrangement joins TRBV18 to TRBJ2-3; 8 nucleotides align to TRBD1. This CDR3 contains 15 residues. Losses at the gene ends were 3 bases for V and 7 bases for J; bases not matched to a gene: 9. In germline, CDR1 is KGHSH, CDR2 LQKENI. CDR3 residues: CASSPPGTGSYTQYF. CDR3 nucleotides: TGTGCCAGCTCACCCCCCGGGACAGGCAGCTATACGCAGTATTTT.

The chain employs TRBV6-6 and TRBJ1-5; TRBD1 matches 9 bases. J lost 6 bases, V lost 5 bases, and 8 bases had no gene match. The CDR3 covers 15 residues. Germline V gene data show CDR1 as MNHNY and CDR2 as SVGAGI (reference sequence). For the CDR3, the DNA is TGTGCCAGCAGTGGGGACAGGGAATCAGCTCAGCCCCAGCATTTT. Protein sequence: CASSGDRESAQPQHF.

This chain joins TRBV10-2 and TRBJ2-3; TRBD2 aligns across 11 bases. The germline V gene encodes CDR1 WSHSY and CDR2 SAAADI. The CDR3 sequence is 15 residues long. Losses at the gene ends were 6 bases for V and 2 bases for J; bases not matched to a gene: 4. The CDR3 region is CASSRLAGSTDTQYF. DNA of the CDR3: TGCGCCAGCAGCCGACTAGCGGGATCCACAGATACGCAGTATTTT.

The chain links TRBV5-8 to TRBJ2-7, with D unresolved. V shed 1 base and J shed 4 bases, with 18 bases lying between them. Germline-derived CDR1 and CDR2 are SGHTS and YDEGEE. The length of the CDR3 is 16 residues. CDR3 nucleotides: TGTGCCAGCAGCTTGTTGGCCCGGAGCTTATCGTACGAGCAGTACTTC. Its translation is CASSLLARSLSYEQYF.

The chain links TRBV28 to TRBJ1-6; D remains unclear. The CDR3 contains 12 residues. Per germline, CDR1 MDHEN and CDR2 SYDVKM. Trimming pared 2 bases from V and 16 bases from J, leaving 12 bases between. Here the CDR3 reads CASSLMPRRLHF. The DNA for the CDR3 is TGTGCCAGCAGTTTAATGCCTCGTAGACTCCACTTT.

The chain carries TRBV11-2 and TRBJ2-7; tentatively, D is TRBD2 (6 bases). Trimming stripped 3 bases from V and 2 bases from J, with 11 bases between. CDR3 length: 14 amino acids. In germline, CDR1 is SGHAT, CDR2 FQNNGV. The CDR3, as DNA: TGTGCCAGCAGCTTTTGGGGGGAAACCTACGAGCAGTACTTC. Its protein is CASSFWGETYEQYF.

V usage is TRBV19 and J usage is TRBJ1-2, with TRBD1 matching over 9 bases. The CDR3 has 15 residues. Germline CDR1 and CDR2: LNHDA and SQIVND (reference sequence). J was trimmed by 6 bases and V by 2 bases; bases with no gene match: 7. The CDR3 here is CASSISLQGADGYTF. The CDR3 DNA reads TGTGCCAGTAGTATATCCCTACAGGGGGCGGATGGCTACACCTTC.

The V gene is TRBV10-3, the J gene TRBJ1-1; 9 nucleotides line up with TRBD1. The CDR3 is made up of 13 amino acids. In germline, CDR1 is ENHRY, CDR2 SYGVKD. Trimming took 10 bases from V and 3 from J; bases not matched to a gene: 6. The CDR3 DNA follows: TGTGCCAGCCGGGACAGGGTGGACACTGAAGCTTTCTTT. It yields the protein CASRDRVDTEAFF.

The rearrangement uses TRBV7-9 and TRBJ1-5; D remains unclear. V lost 2 bases and J lost 7, with 6 bases in between. CDR1 and CDR2 from the germline V gene are SEHNR and FQNEAQ (reference sequence). CDR3 length equals 12 residues. CDR3 in amino acids: CASSLTQQPQHF. CDR3 DNA: TGTGCCAGCAGCTTAACGCAGCAGCCCCAGCATTTT. Full variable domain (missing parts from reference TRBV7-9 and TRBJ1-5): DTGVSQNPRHKITKRGQNVTFRCDPISEHNRLYWYRQTLGQGPEFLTYFQNEAQLEKSRLLSDRFSAERPKGSFSTLEIQRTEQGDSAMYLCASSLTQQPQHFGDGTRLSIL.

The chain joins TRBV7-9 to TRBJ1-2, with D uncertain. V lost 5 bases and J 4 bases, leaving 11 bases between the germline ends. This CDR3 contains 13 residues. Germline V gene data show CDR1 as SEHNR and CDR2 as FQNEAQ (reference sequence). CDR3 sequence reads: CASSTTPRYGYTF. DNA for the CDR3: TGTGCCAGCAGCACCACACCCCGCTATGGCTACACCTTC.

The rearrangement links TRBV6-1 to TRBJ2-6; D is undetermined. The CDR3 is 16 amino acids. Germline V gives CDR1 MNHNS, CDR2 SASEGT. V gave up 3 bases and J gave up 0 bases, with 9 bases separating them. CDR3 amino acids: CASSDPPGSGANVLTF. CDR3 DNA: TGTGCCAGCAGTGACCCGCCCGGCTCTGGGGCCAACGTCCTGACTTTC.

This clone came up a few times. The CDR3 DNA is TGTGCCAGCAGTTTCGGACGCGGGAATCAGCCCCAGCATTTT. Its translation is CASSFGRGNQPQHF. The chain links TRBV28 to TRBJ1-5; D not resolved. The CDR3 is 14 amino acids. Trimming took off 3 bases at V and 4 bases at J, with 10 bases between the two ends. The germline CDR1 and CDR2 sequences are MDHEN and SYDVKM.

CDR3 protein: CASSADGVSYGYTF. DNA of the CDR3: TGTGCCAGCAGCGCCGACGGGGTCTCCTATGGCTACACCTTC. J is TRBJ1-2 and V is TRBV9; the D is unclear. From germline, CDR1 is SGDLS and CDR2 YYNGEE. V lost 3 bases to trimming and J lost 4 bases, with 13 bases between them. The CDR3 loop spans 14 amino acids.

The CDR3 region is CASSPTSGVVYNEQFF. The DNA of the CDR3 is TGTGCCAGCAGCCCGACTAGCGGGGTAGTCTACAATGAGCAGTTCTTC. The chain couples TRBV14 to TRBJ2-1, with TRBD2 identical over 11 bases. Germline V lookup: CDR1 SGHDN, CDR2 FVKESK. This CDR3 has 16 residues. Trimming at V came to 4 bases and at J to 3 bases, leaving 5 bases not matched to a gene.

V gene TRBV5-1 combines with J gene TRBJ2-2; 11 positions match TRBD1. CDR3 length equals 14 residues. V lost 4 bases, J lost 7 bases, and 3 bases stayed unmatched. CDR1 and CDR2 from the germline V gene are SGHRS and YFSETQ. This chain's CDR3 is CASSHGTGGGELFF. The CDR3 coding sequence is TGCGCCAGCAGCCACGGGACAGGGGGCGGGGAGCTGTTTTTT.

This chain joins TRBV9 and TRBJ2-7; D perhaps matches TRBD1 (7 bases). Trimming cost V 5 bases and J 3 bases, with 18 bases left between them. The CDR3 spans 15 residues. Germline assignment: CDR1 SGDLS and CDR2 YYNGEE. CDR3 sequence (DNA): TGTGCCAGCAGTTCTCGGACAGGAGGGGGCTACGAGCAGTACTTC. Amino acids: CASSSRTGGGYEQYF.

The chain carries TRBV18 and TRBJ1-2; 7 nucleotides line up with TRBD1. The CDR3 consists of 13 residues. The germline gives CDR1 KGHSH, CDR2 LQKENI. The J segment lost 4 bases and the V segment lost 4 bases, leaving 3 bases of the junction unmatched. The CDR3 DNA reads TGTGCCAGCTCACGAGGGGGCGGCTATGGCTACACCTTC. Its protein product is CASSRGGGYGYTF.

V and J are TRBV19 and TRBJ1-1; no definite D call. Trimming stripped 3 bases from V and 1 base from J, with 9 bases between. The CDR3 is 14 residues long. Germline V gene data show CDR1 as LNHDA and CDR2 as SQIVND (reference sequence). CDR3 nucleotide sequence: TGTGCCAGTAGTATTGAGGTCGGGAACACTGAAGCTTTCTTT. Residues: CASSIEVGNTEAFF.

This clone was counted a single time. This chain links TRBV27 with TRBJ2-7; D possibly corresponds to TRBD1 (5 bases). The CDR3 length is 11 residues. Germline V gene data show CDR1 as MNHEY and CDR2 as SMNVEV (reference sequence). The germline V and J ends were trimmed by 5 bases and 4 bases, with 6 bases remaining between them. This CDR3 is CASSQGYEQYF. CDR3 bases: TGTGCCAGCAGTCAGGGATACGAGCAGTACTTC.

In regard to this clone: Mismatch with germline at one junction end may stem from a read error. The chain is built from TRBV7-7 and TRBJ1-1; 9 bases agree with TRBD1. Germline loops: CDR1 SSHAT, CDR2 FNYEAQ (reference sequence). CDR3 size: 13 residues. CDR3 nucleotides: TGTGCTAGCAGCAAGGACAGGGGCACTGAAGCTTTCTTT. Its translation: CASSKDRGTEAFF.

The chain joins TRBV4-1 to TRBJ1-2; 9 bases map to TRBD1. Germline CDR1 reads MGHRA; CDR2 reads YSYEKL. Trimming at V came to 1 base and at J to 5 bases, leaving 14 bases not matched to a gene. The CDR3 consists of 18 residues. The CDR3 coding sequence is TGCGCCAGCAGCCAAGGACGGTTCGGGACAGGGTTACGGTATGGCTACACCTTC. This codes for CASSQGRFGTGLRYGYTF.

Details on this clone: Other DNA sequences in this sample translate to the same CDR3. The rearrangement links TRBV10-3 to TRBJ2-7; the D is unclear. Germline CDR1 is ENHRY and CDR2 is SYGVKD. Between the trimmed V and J ends, which lost 7 bases and 1 base, there was a span of 8 bases. The CDR3 has 12 amino acids. The DNA of the CDR3 is TGTGCCATCACCGGGTCATCCTACGAGCAGTACTTC. Encoded protein: CAITGSSYEQYF.